These 12 T cell receptor beta chains were all obtained from the same sample, sequenced in a study of blood T cell repertoires in COVID-19. Data came from immunoSEQ multiplex PCR; TCRdb stores just in-frame clones and leaves some out. The data contain about 17,000 clones, around 80% of them seen just once; the ten biggest clones take up about 11%. The sample taken for sequencing was peripheral blood. The receptors shown here come from an elderly man with acute or convalescent COVID-19.

This clone was counted a single time. This chain links TRBV5-1 with TRBJ1-2; 8 bases fit TRBD1. The CDR3 has 13 residues. Germline values: CDR1 SGHRS, CDR2 YFSETQ. Unmatched junction bases numbered 5, after V lost 0 bases and J lost 10 bases. CDR3 sequence (DNA): TGCGCCAGCAGCTTGGCAGGGGGCCTCGACTACACCTTC. It translates to CASSLAGGLDYTF.

The V call is TRBV24-1, the J call TRBJ1-2, with TRBD1 identical over 9 bases. The CDR3 runs to 14 residues. Germline V lookup: CDR1 KGHDR, CDR2 SFDVKD. Germline trimming cut 3 bases from V and 8 bases from J; bases unmatched to any gene: 6. In DNA form, the CDR3 reads TGTGCCACCAGTGATAACAGGGGGCAAGACGGCTACACCTTC. Protein product: CATSDNRGQDGYTF.

This rearrangement joins TRBV27 to TRBJ2-5, with 10 bases aligning to TRBD1. The CDR3 is 15 residues long. J was trimmed by 5 bases and V by 0 bases; bases with no gene match: 3. Germline V gene sequence: CDR1 MNHEY, CDR2 SMNVEV (reference sequence). The CDR3 here is CASSLSGQGWETQYF. In nucleotides, the CDR3 is TGTGCCAGCAGTTTATCGGGACAGGGGTGGGAGACCCAGTACTTC.

This clone was counted a single time. The gene calls are TRBV5-4 and TRBJ1-1, with 8 bases aligning to TRBD1. J gave up 5 bases and V 7 bases, and 4 bases lay outside the gene matches. CDR1 SGHNT and CDR2 YYREEE come from the germline V gene (reference sequence). The CDR3 loop spans 12 amino acids. CDR3: CASARQGTEAFF. In DNA form, the CDR3 reads TGTGCCAGCGCTAGACAGGGGACTGAAGCTTTCTTT.

The chain combines TRBV4-2 with TRBJ2-4; possibly TRBD2 for D (6 bases). V shed 4 bases and J shed 0 bases, with 13 bases lying between them. Germline V gene lookup returns CDR1 LGHNA and CDR2 YNFKEQ. There are 16 residues in the CDR3. CDR3 sequence: CASSPGASVAKNIQYF. The CDR3 bases are TGTGCCAGCAGCCCCGGGGCTAGCGTAGCCAAAAACATTCAGTACTTC.

J is TRBJ1-1 and V is TRBV7-9; tentative D call: TRBD1 (6 bases). Trimming removed 0 bases at V and 4 bases at J, with 9 bases between. Germline V gene data show CDR1 as SEHNR and CDR2 as FQNEAQ (reference sequence). CDR3 length equals 14 residues. In nucleotides, the CDR3 is TGTGCCAGCAGCTTAGCCCAGGGGTCCACTGAAGCTTTCTTT. Its protein is CASSLAQGSTEAFF.

The chain links TRBV7-8 to TRBJ1-6; no firm D call. Per germline, CDR1 SGHVS and CDR2 FQNEAQ. The CDR3 sequence is 13 residues long. V shed 3 bases and J shed 5 bases, with 5 bases lying between them. The chain's CDR3 is CASSLQDNSPLHF. CDR3 nucleotide sequence: TGTGCCAGCAGCTTGCAGGATAATTCACCCCTCCACTTT.

The gene calls are TRBV6-4 and TRBJ2-3; 12 positions match TRBD2. There are 14 residues in the CDR3. The ends lost 5 bases at V and 5 bases at J; junction bases unmatched: 2. In germline, CDR1 is MRHNA, CDR2 SNTAGT. CDR3 DNA sequence: TGTGCCAGCAGTCCTAGCGGGGGGGAAGATACGCAGTATTTT. This translates into CASSPSGGEDTQYF.

This chain joins TRBV7-3 and TRBJ1-1; no clear D. This CDR3 spans 14 amino acids. V gave up 5 bases and J gave up 1 base, with 11 bases separating them. Germline V lookup: CDR1 SGHTA, CDR2 FQGTGA. This CDR3 reads CASSPGWRNTEAFF. The CDR3 coding sequence is TGTGCCAGCAGCCCCGGATGGAGGAACACTGAAGCTTTCTTT. The entire variable domain, with the rest obtained from reference TRBV7-3 and TRBJ1-1, is as follows: GAGVSQTPSNKVTEKGKYVELRCDPISGHTALYWYRQSLGQGPEFLIYFQGTGAADDSGLPNDRFFAVRPEGSVSTLKIQRTERGDSAVYLCASSPGWRNTEAFFGQGTRLTVV.

The gene calls are TRBV5-4 and TRBJ1-1; 12 bases are shared with TRBD1. The V gene end was trimmed by 4 bases and the J gene end by 5 bases; junction bases not matched to a gene: 12. CDR3 length: 17 amino acids. Germline V gene sequence: CDR1 SGHNT, CDR2 YYREEE (reference sequence). CDR3 sequence: CASSPVGDRGRKTEAFF. CDR3 nucleotides: TGTGCCAGCAGCCCCGTTGGGGACAGGGGGCGGAAGACTGAAGCTTTCTTT.

The chain uses TRBV5-4 and TRBJ2-5, with D maybe TRBD2 (7 bases). Trimming pared 9 bases from V and 1 base from J, leaving 10 bases between. The CDR3 is 12 amino acids. Germline V lookup: CDR1 SGHNT, CDR2 YYREEE (reference sequence). CDR3 protein: CATGGSQETQYF. CDR3 DNA sequence: TGTGCCACGGGGGGCAGCCAAGAGACCCAGTACTTC.

The chain has TRBV5-8 and TRBJ2-3; a weak D match, TRBD2 (6 bases). Germline V gene data show CDR1 as SGHTS and CDR2 as YDEGEE. This CDR3 is 13 amino acids long. Trimming pared 3 bases from V and 2 bases from J, leaving 7 bases between. The CDR3 DNA reads as TGTGCCAGCAGCTCGGACTACACAGATACGCAGTATTTT. It is translated as CASSSDYTDTQYF. The whole variable domain, filled in from reference TRBV5-8 and TRBJ2-3, reads EAGVTQSPTHLIKTRGQQATLRCSPISGHTSVYWYQQALGLGLQFLLWYDEGEERNRGNFPPRFSGRQFPNYSSELNVNALELEDSALYLCASSSDYTDTQYFGPGTRLTVL.